In its sample, the clone carrying this T cell receptor beta chain was seen a few times. Its antigen remains unknown. These data originate in a study of beta chain features in type 1 diabetes. Findings and limits, study-wide: The study found moderately but significantly shorter TCRB CDR3s in all four CD4+ subsets of Type 1 diabetes patients. A pattern of fewer insertions and more deletions at VDJ junctions was seen in type 1 diabetes patients. Naive, central memory and Treg TCRB repertoires appeared more alike in patients than in healthy donors.

As every portion of the isolated RNA was reverse transcribed, the sequencing read expressed TCRB transcripts. Some clones are missing from TCRdb's copy, which holds only in-frame ones; the method was immunoSEQ multiplex PCR. The sample records approximately 380,000 clones, roughly 15% being singletons. After removal of 2 bases from V and 4 bases from J, the junction contained 3 bases not matched to a gene. This CDR3 has 16 amino acids. Germline values: CDR1 SGDLS, CDR2 YYNGEE. Isolation of CD4+ naive, central memory, regulatory and stem cell-like memory cells was achieved by sorting via CD45RO/CCR7/CD25/CD127/CD95/CD27.

The source of this sequence is a woman younger than 35 in good health. The V and J genes are TRBV9 and TRBJ2-3; 14 bases are shared with TRBD2. Sequencing was done on a sample of naive CD4+ T cells from blood. The CDR3 protein is CASSVGLAGGADTQYF. CDR3 in DNA: TGTGCCAGCAGCGTCGGACTAGCGGGAGGTGCAGATACGCAGTATTTT.